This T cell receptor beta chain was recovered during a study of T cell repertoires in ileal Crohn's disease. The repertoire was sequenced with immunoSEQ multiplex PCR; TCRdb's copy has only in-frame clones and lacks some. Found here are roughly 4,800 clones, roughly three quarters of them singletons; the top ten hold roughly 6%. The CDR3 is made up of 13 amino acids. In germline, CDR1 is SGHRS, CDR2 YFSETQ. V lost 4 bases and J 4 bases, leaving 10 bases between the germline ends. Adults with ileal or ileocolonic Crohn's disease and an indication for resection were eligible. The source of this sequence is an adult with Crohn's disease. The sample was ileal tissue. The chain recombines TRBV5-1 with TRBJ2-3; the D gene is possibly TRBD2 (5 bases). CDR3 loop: CASSRGLPDTQYF. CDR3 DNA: TGCGCCAGCAGCCGAGGACTGCCAGATACGCAGTATTTT.